The subject of this entry is one TCR beta chain. Its antigen is unknown. The data were obtained in a study of sequential checkpoint blockade in melanoma. Overall study context: Under 25 patients had tumor biopsies before treatment and at week 13.

Broader study findings: Pretreatment TIL clonality tracked with response in the nivolumab-first arm. Rising tumor T-cell fraction and clonality meant about 30 times likelier benefit.

Profiling relied on immunoSEQ multiplex PCR, and the TCRdb table lists in-frame clones only, not all of them. The table lists about 13,000 clones, roughly 27% of them singletons. Trimming took 4 bases from V and 6 from J; bases not matched to a gene: 10. The CDR3 extends over 15 amino acids. Germline CDR1 is SNHLY and CDR2 is FYNNEI. As for treatment: randomized to nivolumab then ipilimumab (arm A) or the reverse (arm B). No patient had prior DNA-damaging chemotherapy. This specimen consisted of tumor tissue (inferred from file names), obtained from a patient given nivolumab and ipilimumab in sequence. The origin of this receptor is a human donor with melanoma. The rearrangement links TRBV2 to TRBJ2-7; 9 positions match TRBD2. The CDR3 DNA follows: TGTGCCAGCAGTGTTTACGGGACTAGCACCTCCGAGCAGTACTTC. Its translation: CASSVYGTSTSEQYF. Full variable domain (missing parts from reference TRBV2 and TRBJ2-7): EPEVTQTPSHQVTQMGQEVILRCVPISNHLYFYWYRQILGQKVEFLVSFYNNEISEKSEIFDDQFSVERPDGSNFTLKIRSTKLEDSAMYFCASSVYGTSTSEQYFGPGTRLTVT.